This T cell receptor (beta chain) is from a study of T cells in Graves' hyperthyroidism and ophthalmopathy. This clonotype was observed a few times. Clinical symptoms, serum thyroxine and TRAb, thyroid ultrasound and orbital computed tomography together formed the diagnostic basis. Extraction of PBMCs used about 9.2 ml of fresh peripheral blood. RNA transcripts provided the source from which TCR beta CDR3 regions were amplified. HTBI primers were employed in a first-round RT-PCR of the TCR CDR3. TCRdb re-called the multiplex PCR reads through MiXCR, storing one row per CDR3 protein. This sample has about 590,000 distinct CDR3 sequences; approximately 15% occur once, and the top ten carry approximately 6.4%. The source material was blood. This receptor was taken from a woman in her late teens or twenties with Graves' ophthalmopathy.

In DNA, the CDR3 is TGTGCCAGCAGTGAGAATCCCCCCACCGGGGAGCTGTTTTTT. Protein: CASSENPPTGELFF. The chain couples TRBV25-1 to TRBJ2-2; no clear D gene. V gave up 3 bases and J gave up 4 bases, with 9 bases separating them. The CDR3 sequence is 14 residues long. Germline V gene data show CDR1 as MGHDK and CDR2 as SYGVNS.